Sequencing of this T cell receptor (beta chain) was carried out in a study of T cell repertoires and HLA-DP antigens. For the study at large: Pre-culture CD4+ samples used roughly 1,200 ng DNA versus around 200 ng for CD137+CD4+ sorts.

This CDR3 is 15 amino acids long. V lost 3 bases to trimming and J lost 4 bases, with 12 bases between them. Per germline, CDR1 LNHNV and CDR2 YYDKDF (reference sequence). Notes on the study in general: Naive and memory CD4+ repertoires were not analysed separately.

As to this clone: Its antigen is undetermined.

Sequencing used immunoSEQ multiplex PCR; TCRdb keeps in-frame clones, though not all of them. The profile shows more than 90,000 clones, more than 85% of them singletons. Sequenced material: CD4+ T cells from PBMCs. V and J are TRBV15 and TRBJ2-2, with D tentatively TRBD1 or TRBD2 (5 bases each). The TCR sequence derives from a woman under 30 in good health and CMV-seronegative. CDR3 sequence: CATSSYLGATGELFF. The DNA for the CDR3 is TGTGCCACCAGCAGTTATCTCGGGGCCACCGGGGAGCTGTTTTTT.